This T cell receptor (beta chain) was found in a study of blood T cell repertoires in COVID-19. Study summary: Nucleic acid was either cDNA or gDNA, and it came from T cells, B-cell-depleted T cells, or PBMCs.

Germline loops: CDR1 SGDLS, CDR2 YYNGEE. Trimming removed 4 bases from V and 8 bases from J; junction bases left unmatched: 15. This CDR3 has 16 amino acids. TCRdb's copy holds only in-frame clones and misses some; the assay was immunoSEQ multiplex PCR. There are 200,000 to 300,000 clones in the sample; around 89% occur only once, and 3.5% to 4.5% lies in the top ten. This chain joins TRBV9 and TRBJ1-2; 9 positions match TRBD1. The sample was peripheral blood. The origin of this receptor is a woman aged 40 to 50 with acute or convalescent COVID-19. The CDR3 loop reads CASSPIIQGAPGGYTF. The CDR3, as DNA: TGTGCCAGCAGCCCGATTATACAGGGGGCCCCTGGAGGCTACACCTTC. The whole variable domain, remainder taken from reference TRBV9 and TRBJ1-2, is DSGVTQTPKHLITATGQRVTLRCSPRSGDLSVYWYQQSLDQGLQFLIQYYNGEERAKGNILERFSAQQFPDLHSELNLSSLELGDSALYFCASSPIIQGAPGGYTFGSGTRLTVV.